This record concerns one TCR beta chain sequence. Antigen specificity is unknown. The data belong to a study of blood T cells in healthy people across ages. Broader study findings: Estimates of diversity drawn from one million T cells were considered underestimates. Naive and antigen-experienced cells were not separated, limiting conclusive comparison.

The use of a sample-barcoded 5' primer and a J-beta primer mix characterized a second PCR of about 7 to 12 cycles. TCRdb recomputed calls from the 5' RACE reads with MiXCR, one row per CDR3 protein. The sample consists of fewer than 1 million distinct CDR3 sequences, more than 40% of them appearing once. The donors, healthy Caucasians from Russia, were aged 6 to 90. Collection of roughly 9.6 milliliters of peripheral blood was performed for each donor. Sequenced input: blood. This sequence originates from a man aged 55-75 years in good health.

The CDR3: CSARDGTAPYEQYF. The CDR3 DNA is TGCAGTGCTAGAGATGGGACAGCGCCCTACGAGCAGTACTTC. This chain uses TRBV20-1 with TRBJ2-7; 7 bases line up with TRBD1. The CDR3 spans 14 residues. Germline V gene sequence: CDR1 DFQATT, CDR2 SNEGSKA (reference sequence). J was trimmed by 2 bases and V by 0 bases; bases with no gene match: 4.